What follows are 17 T cell receptor beta chains derived from one specimen sequenced in a study of blood T cell repertoires in COVID-19. Produced via immunoSEQ multiplex PCR; TCRdb's table is partial and in-frame only. This sample has under 300,000 clones, with about nine tenths found just once. The specimen was peripheral blood. The receptors originated from a man aged 60 to 69 with acute or convalescent COVID-19.

This clone was observed a single time. The V gene is TRBV27, the J gene TRBJ2-1; weak D call: TRBD1 (6 bases). V was clipped by 2 bases and J by 1 base, with 9 bases between them. CDR1 is MNHEY and CDR2 is SMNVEV in the germline V gene (reference sequence). This CDR3 has 15 amino acids. The CDR3: CASSLNRVSYNEQFF. The CDR3 DNA is TGTGCCAGCAGTTTAAACAGGGTTTCCTACAATGAGCAGTTCTTC.

Comments on this clone: At the DNA level, this CDR3 is encoded by other sequences in the same sample as well. This chain links TRBV6-5 with TRBJ2-7, with TRBD1 identical over 8 bases. The V segment lost 5 bases and the J segment 1 base; nucleotides outside the gene matches: 4. Germline values: CDR1 MNHEY, CDR2 SVGAGI. The CDR3 spans 14 residues. For the CDR3, the DNA is TGTGCCAGCAGTACCAGACAGGGGTCCTACGAGCAGTACTTC. Translation: CASSTRQGSYEQYF.

The V gene is TRBV7-9, the J gene TRBJ2-2; unclear D gene. The CDR3 extends over 15 amino acids. Germline CDR1 SEHNR, CDR2 FQNEAQ (reference sequence). V was cut by 5 bases and J by 5 bases, with 15 bases left in between. CDR3 residues: CASSLTLGWTGELFF. The CDR3 DNA is TGTGCCAGCAGCCTGACCCTAGGATGGACCGGGGAGCTGTTTTTT.

The chain carries TRBV19 and TRBJ1-1, with D possibly being TRBD1 (5 bases). The CDR3 loop spans 14 amino acids. Trimming removed 3 bases at V and 4 bases at J, with 12 bases between. Germline V lookup: CDR1 LNHDA, CDR2 SQIVND (reference sequence). In nucleotides, the CDR3 is TGTGCCAGTAGTATCGGAAGCAGGGTCACTGAAGCTTTCTTT. Protein: CASSIGSRVTEAFF.

The rearrangement uses TRBV28 and TRBJ1-1, with a possible D match to TRBD1 (6 bases). The CDR3 loop spans 13 amino acids. V lost 7 bases, J lost 3 bases, and 12 bases lay in between. Germline V gene sequence: CDR1 MDHEN, CDR2 SYDVKM. CDR3 coding DNA: TGTGCCAGCACAGACAGGAGAGACACTGAAGCTTTCTTT. Amino acid sequence: CASTDRRDTEAFF. Drawing the rest from reference TRBV28 and TRBJ1-1, the complete variable domain is DVKVTQSSRYLVKRTGEKVFLECVQDMDHENMFWYRQDPGLGLRLIYFSYDVKMKEKGDIPEGYSVSREKKERFSLILESASTNQTSMYLCASTDRRDTEAFFGQGTRLTVV.

In DNA form, the CDR3 reads TGTGCCAGCAGCCCCGCTAGCGGGAGGGCCGGCACCGGGGAGCTGTTTTTT. It translates to CASSPASGRAGTGELFF. The V and J genes are TRBV7-2 and TRBJ2-2, with 12 bases fitting TRBD2. Germline loops: CDR1 SGHTA, CDR2 FQGNSA. CDR3 length: 17 amino acids. J gave up 4 bases and V 5 bases, and 8 bases lay outside the gene matches.

The V gene is TRBV2, the J gene TRBJ2-5; tentative D call: TRBD2 (5 bases). V dropped 5 bases and J dropped 3 bases, with 16 bases sitting between them. CDR1 and CDR2 (germline): SNHLY, FYNNEI. This CDR3 spans 15 amino acids. The CDR3 DNA is TGTGCCAGCAGTTCCCAGCGCCTAGCTAAAGAGACCCAGTACTTC. This sequence encodes CASSSQRLAKETQYF.

The chain carries TRBV28 and TRBJ2-6, with D perhaps matching TRBD1 (6 bases). V lost 6 bases and J 2 bases, leaving 11 bases between the germline ends. The CDR3 has 15 residues. Germline CDR1 MDHEN, CDR2 SYDVKM. The CDR3 sequence: CASSTYRAGANVLTF. For the CDR3, the DNA is TGTGCCAGCAGCACTTACAGGGCTGGGGCCAACGTCCTGACTTTC. Using reference TRBV28 and TRBJ2-6 for the parts outside the CDR3, the full variable domain is DVKVTQSSRYLVKRTGEKVFLECVQDMDHENMFWYRQDPGLGLRLIYFSYDVKMKEKGDIPEGYSVSREKKERFSLILESASTNQTSMYLCASSTYRAGANVLTFGAGSRLTVL.

The J gene is TRBJ1-1, the V gene TRBV19, with TRBD1 as a possible D gene (6 bases). Per the germline V gene, CDR1 is LNHDA and CDR2 is SQIVND (reference sequence). The CDR3 extends over 14 amino acids. Trimming shortened V by 3 bases and J by 8 bases, and 16 bases separated the two germline ends. CDR3 DNA sequence: TGTGCCAGTAGTATTTACACGGGACACCCCGAAGCTTTCTTT. Its translation is CASSIYTGHPEAFF.

This clone was found a few times. The chain is built from TRBV27 and TRBJ1-4, with TRBD1 matching over 11 bases. The CDR3 covers 16 residues. The junction had 13 bases not matched to a gene; V was cut back by 3 bases and J by 13 bases. From germline, CDR1 is MNHEY and CDR2 SMNVEV (reference sequence). In nucleotides, the CDR3 is TGTGCCAGCAGTTTCTCACCAGCAGGAGGGACAGGGGGACTGTTTTTT. This gives the protein CASSFSPAGGTGGLFF.

This clone was picked up a small number of times. V is TRBV10-3 and J is TRBJ2-2; 14 nucleotides match TRBD2. CDR1 is ENHRY, CDR2 SYGVKD, per germline. V shed 4 bases, J shed 6 bases, and the junction held 10 bases outside the gene matches. The CDR3 length is 18 residues. CDR3 bases: TGTGCCATCAGTGGTACCGGGACTAGCGGGAGAAGTTCCGGGGAGCTGTTTTTT. Translation gives CAISGTGTSGRSSGELFF.

The chain carries TRBV9 and TRBJ2-7; 7 positions match TRBD2. V was clipped by 0 bases and J by 1 base; unmatched bases: 10. CDR1 is SGDLS and CDR2 is YYNGEE in the germline V gene. The CDR3 runs 17 residues. Here the CDR3 DNA reads TGTGCCAGCAGCGTAGGATCTATGGCTAGCGGTTCCTACGAGCAGTACTTC. It translates to CASSVGSMASGSYEQYF.

V is TRBV7-3 and J is TRBJ2-3, with 7 bases aligning to TRBD2. Trimming removed 5 bases from V and 6 bases from J; junction bases left unmatched: 5. This CDR3 region has 13 residues. Germline V gene data show CDR1 as SGHTA and CDR2 as FQGTGA. CDR3 loop: CASSRGGRDTQYF. The CDR3 nucleotides are TGTGCCAGCAGCCGCGGGGGACGGGATACGCAGTATTTT.

The chain recombines TRBV5-5 with TRBJ2-2, with 9 bases matching TRBD2. Germline values: CDR1 SGHKS, CDR2 YYEKEE (reference sequence). The CDR3 has 18 residues. The V segment lost 2 bases and the J segment 0 bases; nucleotides outside the gene matches: 8. This chain's CDR3 is CASSFRASGAANTGELFF. In DNA form, the CDR3 reads TGTGCCAGCAGCTTCAGGGCTAGCGGGGCCGCGAACACCGGGGAGCTGTTTTTT.

This chain links TRBV6-2 or TRBV6-3 with TRBJ2-3, with 7 bases matching TRBD2. CDR3 length equals 16 residues. The trim removed 6 bases at V and 0 bases at J, leaving 9 bases unmatched. Germline-derived CDR1 and CDR2 are MNHEY and SVGEGT. The CDR3 spells CASSSLARLSTDTQYF. DNA for the CDR3: TGTGCCAGCAGCTCACTAGCGAGACTCAGCACAGATACGCAGTATTTT.

This clone was seen only once. This chain uses TRBV28 with TRBJ2-6, with 7 bases lining up with TRBD1. This CDR3 spans 15 amino acids. V shed 6 bases, J shed 4 bases, and the junction held 6 bases outside the gene matches. From germline, CDR1 is MDHEN and CDR2 SYDVKM. The CDR3 region has the DNA TGTGCCAGCAGGGTCACAGGGGCCGGGGCCAACGTCCTGACTTTC. It translates to CASRVTGAGANVLTF.

The chain links TRBV5-1 to TRBJ2-2; D is possibly TRBD2 (6 bases). Germline values: CDR1 SGHRS, CDR2 YFSETQ. The V end lost 2 bases, the J end lost 0 bases, and 8 bases lay between the germline ends. This CDR3 comprises 15 residues. The CDR3 reads CASSFWGANTGELFF. CDR3 DNA: TGCGCCAGCAGCTTTTGGGGGGCGAACACCGGGGAGCTGTTTTTT.